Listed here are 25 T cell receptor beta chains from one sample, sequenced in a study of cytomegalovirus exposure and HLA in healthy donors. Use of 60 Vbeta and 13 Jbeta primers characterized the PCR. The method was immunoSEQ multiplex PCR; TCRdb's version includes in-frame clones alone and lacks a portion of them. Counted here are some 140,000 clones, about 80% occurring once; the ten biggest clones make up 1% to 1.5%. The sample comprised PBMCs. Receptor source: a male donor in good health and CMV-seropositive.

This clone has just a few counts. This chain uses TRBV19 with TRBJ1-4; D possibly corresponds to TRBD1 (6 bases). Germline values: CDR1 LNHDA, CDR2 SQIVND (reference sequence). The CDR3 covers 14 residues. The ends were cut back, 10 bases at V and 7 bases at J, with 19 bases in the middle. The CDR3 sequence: CATRYQTGSEKLFF. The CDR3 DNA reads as TGTGCCACCCGGTACCAGACAGGAAGTGAAAAACTGTTTTTT.

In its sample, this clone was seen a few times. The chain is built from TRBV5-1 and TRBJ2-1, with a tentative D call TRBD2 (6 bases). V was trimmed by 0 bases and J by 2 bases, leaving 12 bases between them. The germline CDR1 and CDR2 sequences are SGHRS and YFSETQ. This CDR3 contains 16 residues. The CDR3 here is CASSLARGTTYNEQFF. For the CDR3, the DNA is TGCGCCAGCAGCTTGGCCCGCGGGACCACCTACAATGAGCAGTTCTTC.

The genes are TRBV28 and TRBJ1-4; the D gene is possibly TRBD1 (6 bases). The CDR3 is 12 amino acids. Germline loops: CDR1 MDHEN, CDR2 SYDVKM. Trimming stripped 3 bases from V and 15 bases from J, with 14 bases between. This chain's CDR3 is CASSFRPGQMFF. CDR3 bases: TGTGCCAGCAGTTTCCGACCGGGACAAATGTTTTTT. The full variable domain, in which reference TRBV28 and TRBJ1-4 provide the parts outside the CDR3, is DVKVTQSSRYLVKRTGEKVFLECVQDMDHENMFWYRQDPGLGLRLIYFSYDVKMKEKGDIPEGYSVSREKKERFSLILESASTNQTSMYLCASSFRPGQMFFGSGTQLSVL.

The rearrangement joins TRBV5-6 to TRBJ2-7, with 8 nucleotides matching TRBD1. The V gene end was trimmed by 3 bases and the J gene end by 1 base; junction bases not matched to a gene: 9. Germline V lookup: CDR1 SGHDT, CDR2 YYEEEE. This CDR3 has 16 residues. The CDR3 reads CASSYPGTGYSYEQYF. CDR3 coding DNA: TGTGCCAGCAGCTACCCCGGGACAGGATATTCCTACGAGCAGTACTTC. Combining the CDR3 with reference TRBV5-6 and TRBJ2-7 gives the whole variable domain DAGVTQSPTHLIKTRGQQVTLRCSPKSGHDTVSWYQQALGQGPQFIFQYYEEEERQRGNFPDRFSGHQFPNYSSELNVNALLLGDSALYLCASSYPGTGYSYEQYFGPGTRLTVT.

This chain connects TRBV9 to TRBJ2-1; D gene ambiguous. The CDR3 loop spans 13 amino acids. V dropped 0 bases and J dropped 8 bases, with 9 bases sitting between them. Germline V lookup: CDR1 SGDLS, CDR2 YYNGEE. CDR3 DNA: TGTGCCAGCAGCGTAGATCTATTTGATGAGCAGTTCTTC. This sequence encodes CASSVDLFDEQFF.

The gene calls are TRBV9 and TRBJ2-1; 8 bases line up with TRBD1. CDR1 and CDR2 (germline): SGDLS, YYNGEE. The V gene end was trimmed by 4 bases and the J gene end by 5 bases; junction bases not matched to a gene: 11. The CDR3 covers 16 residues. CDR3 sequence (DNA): TGTGCCAGCAGCAACTATATGACAGGGGTCCACAATGAGCAGTTCTTC. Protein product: CASSNYMTGVHNEQFF.

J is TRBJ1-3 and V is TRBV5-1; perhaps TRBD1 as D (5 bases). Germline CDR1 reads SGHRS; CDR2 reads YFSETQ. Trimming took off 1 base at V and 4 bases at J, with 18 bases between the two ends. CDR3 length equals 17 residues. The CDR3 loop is CASSLYNGPGLGNTIYF. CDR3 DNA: TGCGCCAGCAGCTTGTACAACGGGCCAGGGTTAGGAAACACCATATATTTT.

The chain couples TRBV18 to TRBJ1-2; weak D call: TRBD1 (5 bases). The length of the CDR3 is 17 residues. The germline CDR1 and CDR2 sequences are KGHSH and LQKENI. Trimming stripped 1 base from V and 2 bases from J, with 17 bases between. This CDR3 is CASSPQGLDSFNYGYTF. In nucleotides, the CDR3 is TGTGCCAGCTCACCACAGGGACTCGACAGTTTCAACTATGGCTACACCTTC.

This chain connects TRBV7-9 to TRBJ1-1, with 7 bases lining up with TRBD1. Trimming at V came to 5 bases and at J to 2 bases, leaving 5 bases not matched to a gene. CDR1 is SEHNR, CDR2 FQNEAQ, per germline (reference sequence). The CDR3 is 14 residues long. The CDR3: CASSPTGANTEAFF. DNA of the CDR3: TGTGCCAGCAGCCCTACAGGGGCTAACACTGAAGCTTTCTTT.

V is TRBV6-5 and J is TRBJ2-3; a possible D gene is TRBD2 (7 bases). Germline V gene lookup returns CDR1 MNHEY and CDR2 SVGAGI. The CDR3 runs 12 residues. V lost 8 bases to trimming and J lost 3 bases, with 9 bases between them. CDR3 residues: CASGGATDTQYF. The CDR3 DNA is TGTGCCAGCGGGGGGGCAACAGATACGCAGTATTTT.

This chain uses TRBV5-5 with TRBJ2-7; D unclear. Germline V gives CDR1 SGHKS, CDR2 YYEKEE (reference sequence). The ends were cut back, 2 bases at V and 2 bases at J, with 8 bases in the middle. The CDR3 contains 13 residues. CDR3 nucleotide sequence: TGTGCCAGCAGCTTTGACATAACCTACGAGCAGTACTTC. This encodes CASSFDITYEQYF.

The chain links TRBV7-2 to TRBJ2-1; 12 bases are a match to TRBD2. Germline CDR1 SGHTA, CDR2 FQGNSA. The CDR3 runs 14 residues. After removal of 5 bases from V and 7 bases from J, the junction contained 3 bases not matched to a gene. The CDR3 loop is CASSPGLAGNEQFF. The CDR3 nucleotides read TGTGCCAGCAGCCCCGGACTAGCGGGAAATGAGCAGTTCTTC.

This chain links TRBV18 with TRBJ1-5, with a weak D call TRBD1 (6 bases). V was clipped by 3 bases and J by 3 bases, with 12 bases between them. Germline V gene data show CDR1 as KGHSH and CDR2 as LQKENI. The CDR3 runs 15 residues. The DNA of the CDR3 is TGTGCCAGCTCACCCAACAGGGTGGCCAATCAGCCCCAGCATTTT. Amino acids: CASSPNRVANQPQHF. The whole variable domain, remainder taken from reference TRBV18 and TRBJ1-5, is NAGVMQNPRHLVRRRGQEARLRCSPMKGHSHVYWYRQLPEEGLKFMVYLQKENIIDESGMPKERFSAEFPKEGPSILRIQQVVRGDSAAYFCASSPNRVANQPQHFGDGTRLSIL.

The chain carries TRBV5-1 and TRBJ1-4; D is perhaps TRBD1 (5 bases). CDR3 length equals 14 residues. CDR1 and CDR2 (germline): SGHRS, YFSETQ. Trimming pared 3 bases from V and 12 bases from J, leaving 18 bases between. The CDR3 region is CASSSSTDRRELFF. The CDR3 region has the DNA TGCGCCAGCAGCTCCTCAACCGACAGAAGAGAACTGTTTTTT.

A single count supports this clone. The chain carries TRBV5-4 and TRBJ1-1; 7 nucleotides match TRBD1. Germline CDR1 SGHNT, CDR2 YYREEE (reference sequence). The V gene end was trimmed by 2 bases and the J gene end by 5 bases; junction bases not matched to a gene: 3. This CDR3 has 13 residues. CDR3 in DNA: TGTGCCAGCAGCTTCGACAGGGAAACTGAAGCTTTCTTT. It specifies CASSFDRETEAFF.

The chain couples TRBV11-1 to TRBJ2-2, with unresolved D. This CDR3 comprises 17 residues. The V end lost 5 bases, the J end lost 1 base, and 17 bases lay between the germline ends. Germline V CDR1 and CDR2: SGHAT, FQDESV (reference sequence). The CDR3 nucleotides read TGTGCCAGCAGCCTCAGCTTTTTCAGGTGGAACACCGGGGAGCTGTTTTTT. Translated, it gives CASSLSFFRWNTGELFF.

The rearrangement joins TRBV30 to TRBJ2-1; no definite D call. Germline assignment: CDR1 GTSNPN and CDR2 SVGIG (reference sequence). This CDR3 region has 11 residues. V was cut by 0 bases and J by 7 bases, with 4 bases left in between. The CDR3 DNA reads TGTGCCTGGAGTGTCCAAAATGAGCAGTTCTTC. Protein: CAWSVQNEQFF.

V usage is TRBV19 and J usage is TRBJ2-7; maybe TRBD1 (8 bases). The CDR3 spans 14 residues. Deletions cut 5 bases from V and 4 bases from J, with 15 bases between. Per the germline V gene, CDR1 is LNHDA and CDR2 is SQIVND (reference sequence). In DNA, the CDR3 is TGTGCCAGTAGTCGCGACAGGGGAGGGTACGAGCAGTACTTC. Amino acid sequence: CASSRDRGGYEQYF. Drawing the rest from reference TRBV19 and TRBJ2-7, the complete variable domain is DGGITQSPKYLFRKEGQNVTLSCEQNLNHDAMYWYRQDPGQGLRLIYYSQIVNDFQKGDIAEGYSVSREKKESFPLTVTSAQKNPTAFYLCASSRDRGGYEQYFGPGTRLTVT.

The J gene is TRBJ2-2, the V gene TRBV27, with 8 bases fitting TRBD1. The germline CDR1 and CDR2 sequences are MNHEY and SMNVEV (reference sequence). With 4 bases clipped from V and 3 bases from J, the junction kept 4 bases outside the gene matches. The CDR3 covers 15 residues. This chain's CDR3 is CASSSGQVHTGELFF. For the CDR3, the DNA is TGTGCCAGCAGTTCGGGACAGGTTCACACCGGGGAGCTGTTTTTT.

CDR3 coding DNA: TGTGCCAGCAGCGAGGGAGACAGGGCCTACGAGCAGTACTTC. Translating it yields CASSEGDRAYEQYF. This chain uses TRBV2 with TRBJ2-5; 7 bases map to TRBD1. The closer fit of TRBJ2-7 to the DNA end suggests the J call may be wrong. The CDR3 totals 14 residues. CDR1 SNHLY and CDR2 FYNNEI come from the germline V gene.

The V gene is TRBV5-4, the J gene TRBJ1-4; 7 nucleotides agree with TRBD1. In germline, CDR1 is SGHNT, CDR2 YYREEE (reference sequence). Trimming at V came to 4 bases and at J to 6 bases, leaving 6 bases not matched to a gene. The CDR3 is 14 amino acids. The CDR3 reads CASSLPDRDEKLFF. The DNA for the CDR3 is TGTGCCAGCAGCCTACCTGACAGGGATGAAAAACTGTTTTTT.

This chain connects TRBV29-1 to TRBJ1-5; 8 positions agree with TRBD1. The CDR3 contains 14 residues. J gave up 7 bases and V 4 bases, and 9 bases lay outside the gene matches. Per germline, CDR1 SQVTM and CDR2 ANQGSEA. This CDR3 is CSVGSDRAGQPQHF. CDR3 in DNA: TGCAGCGTTGGGTCGGACAGGGCGGGCCAGCCCCAGCATTTT.

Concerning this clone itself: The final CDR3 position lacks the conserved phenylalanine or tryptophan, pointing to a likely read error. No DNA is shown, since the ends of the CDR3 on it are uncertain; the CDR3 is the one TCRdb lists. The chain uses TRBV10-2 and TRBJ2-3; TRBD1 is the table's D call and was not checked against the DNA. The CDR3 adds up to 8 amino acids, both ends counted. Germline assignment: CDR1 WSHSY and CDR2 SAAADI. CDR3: CASQGACS.

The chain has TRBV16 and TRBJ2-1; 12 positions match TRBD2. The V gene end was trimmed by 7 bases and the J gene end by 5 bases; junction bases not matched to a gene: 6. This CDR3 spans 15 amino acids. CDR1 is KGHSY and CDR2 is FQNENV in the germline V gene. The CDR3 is CASTTGLAGHNEQFF. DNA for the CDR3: TGTGCCAGCACCACGGGACTAGCGGGCCACAATGAGCAGTTCTTC.

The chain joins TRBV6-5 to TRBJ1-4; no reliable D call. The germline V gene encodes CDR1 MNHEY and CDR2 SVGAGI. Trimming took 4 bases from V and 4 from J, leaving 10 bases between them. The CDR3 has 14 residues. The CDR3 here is CASSSGSGNEKLFF. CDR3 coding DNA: TGTGCCAGCAGTTCGGGATCCGGTAATGAAAAACTGTTTTTT.